The 27 T cell receptor beta chains presented below share a single source sample, sequenced in a study of T cell changes during pregnancy in multiple sclerosis. Clones were sequenced by immunoSEQ multiplex PCR, and TCRdb holds only the in-frame ones, with some missing. This table has approximately 100,000 clones, 92% appearing once. The material was peripheral blood, obtained after pregnancy. Receptor source: a female donor in good health, enrolled as a control in a pregnancy study.

V gene TRBV27 combines with J gene TRBJ2-2; TRBD1 matches at 7 bases. V trimming: 5 bases; J trimming: 1 base; junction bases outside the gene matches: 4. This CDR3 spans 15 amino acids. Germline V gene sequence: CDR1 MNHEY, CDR2 SMNVEV (reference sequence). CDR3 in DNA: TGTGCCAGCAGTCCCCGGACAGGGAACACCGGGGAGCTGTTTTTT. Translating gives CASSPRTGNTGELFF.

The count of this clone is one. The rearrangement uses TRBV6-5 and TRBJ2-5, with 13 bases fitting TRBD2. Germline CDR1 and CDR2: MNHEY and SVGAGI. This CDR3 comprises 15 residues. The V segment lost 6 bases and the J segment 11 bases; nucleotides outside the gene matches: 12. In nucleotides, the CDR3 is TGTGCCAGCAGCCCGCAACTAGCGGGAGGGCCTAAGCAGTACTTC. As protein: CASSPQLAGGPKQYF.

The rearrangement links TRBV27 to TRBJ2-1; 10 nucleotides align to TRBD2. From germline, CDR1 is MNHEY and CDR2 SMNVEV (reference sequence). J gave up 6 bases and V 3 bases, and 5 bases lay outside the gene matches. The CDR3 is 15 amino acids. CDR3 protein: CASSFFTSGANEQFF. Written as DNA, the CDR3 is TGTGCCAGCAGTTTTTTTACTAGCGGGGCCAATGAGCAGTTCTTC.

The chain has TRBV10-3 and TRBJ2-1, with TRBD2 matching over 10 bases. The CDR3 spans 19 residues. The V segment lost 5 bases and the J segment 5 bases; nucleotides outside the gene matches: 18. Germline V gene lookup returns CDR1 ENHRY and CDR2 SYGVKD. In DNA form, the CDR3 reads TGTGCCATCAGTCCAGCGGGAGGGCCCTGGTCACCCCGGGACAATGAGCAGTTCTTC. It codes for CAISPAGGPWSPRDNEQFF.

The chain recombines TRBV7-8 with TRBJ2-1; 7 bases fit TRBD2. The CDR3 is made up of 16 amino acids. Germline V gives CDR1 SGHVS, CDR2 FQNEAQ. J gave up 7 bases and V 5 bases, and 14 bases lay outside the gene matches. The CDR3 loop is CASSLGSERGLNEQFF. CDR3 bases: TGTGCCAGCAGCCTCGGATCGGAGCGGGGCCTGAATGAGCAGTTCTTC.

The genes are TRBV6-6 and TRBJ1-2; maybe TRBD1 (5 bases). The germline V gene encodes CDR1 MNHNY and CDR2 SVGAGI (reference sequence). CDR3 length equals 13 residues. V lost 5 bases and J 5 bases, leaving 12 bases between the germline ends. CDR3 DNA: TGTGCCAGCAGTACCGACAGCGGGTATGGCTACACCTTC. Residues: CASSTDSGYGYTF.

The chain recombines TRBV7-9 with TRBJ1-1; 10 positions match TRBD1. V shed 1 base, J shed 9 bases, and the junction held 5 bases outside the gene matches. Germline V gene data show CDR1 as SEHNR and CDR2 as FQNEAQ (reference sequence). This CDR3 is built from 14 residues. The CDR3 DNA reads as TGTGCCAGCAGCTTAGAGGTGGGACAGGGGAAAGCTTTCTTT. It yields the protein CASSLEVGQGKAFF.

This clone appeared a single time. The chain has TRBV7-6 and TRBJ2-5; 14 nucleotides match TRBD2. The V and J ends lost 4 bases and 1 base, in that order; junction bases with no gene match: 5. The germline V gene encodes CDR1 SGHVS and CDR2 FNYEAQ. There are 17 residues in the CDR3. The CDR3 region has the DNA TGTGCCAGCAGCTCCGGGACTAGCGGGAGTGTCCAAGAGACCCAGTACTTC. Its translation: CASSSGTSGSVQETQYF. The variable domain in full, completed from reference TRBV7-6 and TRBJ2-5, reads GAGVSQSPRYKVTKRGQDVALRCDPISGHVSLYWYRQALGQGPEFLTYFNYEAQQDKSGLPNDRFSAERPEGSISTLTIQRTEQRDSAMYRCASSSGTSGSVQETQYFGPGTRLLVL.

The chain links TRBV10-3 to TRBJ2-7; D is uncertain. V was pared by 10 bases and J by 6 bases, with 13 bases between. CDR1 and CDR2 (germline): ENHRY, SYGVKD. The CDR3 contains 11 residues. CDR3 sequence reads: CATSPPGEQYF. Here the CDR3 DNA reads TGTGCCACCTCCCCACCCGGCGAGCAGTACTTC.

The rearrangement uses TRBV12-5 and TRBJ2-1, with unresolved D. From germline, CDR1 is LGHNT and CDR2 FRNRAP. The CDR3 runs to 11 residues. The V end was cut by 4 bases, the J end by 9 bases, with 7 bases between. The CDR3 DNA is TGTGCTAGTGGTTCCCCCCGTGAGCAGTTCTTC. Its translation is CASGSPREQFF.

In its sample, this clone was seen once. V usage is TRBV18 and J usage is TRBJ1-5, with D tentatively TRBD1 (5 bases). This CDR3 has 21 residues. V was shortened by 3 bases and J by 0 bases, with 27 bases between the two germline ends. Germline-derived CDR1 and CDR2 are KGHSH and LQKENI. The DNA for the CDR3 is TGTGCCAGCTCACCGCTTAACCCAATGGGGCAACAAGTCAATAGCAATCAGCCCCAGCATTTT. It encodes CASSPLNPMGQQVNSNQPQHF.

This chain joins TRBV30 and TRBJ2-5, with 9 bases aligning to TRBD2. The germline CDR1 and CDR2 sequences are GTSNPN and SVGIG (reference sequence). The CDR3 has 15 residues. The trim removed 1 base at V and 4 bases at J, leaving 7 bases unmatched. This CDR3 reads CAWSGGGAGRETQYF. In DNA, the CDR3 is TGTGCCTGGAGTGGCGGGGGGGCAGGCAGAGAGACCCAGTACTTC.

This sequence joins TRBV19 and TRBJ2-7, with D perhaps TRBD1 (6 bases). Germline V CDR1 and CDR2: LNHDA, SQIVND (reference sequence). Trimming cost V 5 bases and J 7 bases, with 9 bases left between them. The CDR3 runs to 11 residues. CDR3 region: CASSAQGEQYF. CDR3 DNA: TGTGCCAGTAGTGCCCAGGGGGAGCAGTACTTC.

CDR3 DNA sequence: TGTGCCAGCAGCTTCAGTCTCCCTGATGAGCAGTTCTTC. Translated: CASSFSLPDEQFF. This rearrangement joins TRBV7-9 to TRBJ2-1; D is uncertain. Germline V CDR1 and CDR2: SEHNR, FQNEAQ (reference sequence). The CDR3 totals 13 residues. V was shortened by 3 bases and J by 8 bases, with 11 bases between the two germline ends.

The rearrangement uses TRBV5-4 and TRBJ2-7, with 8 bases that match TRBD2. V lost 2 bases, J lost 0 bases, and 1 base stayed unmatched. The CDR3 is 14 residues long. Germline V gives CDR1 SGHNT, CDR2 YYREEE (reference sequence). CDR3 residues: CASSFREGSYEQYF. The DNA for the CDR3 is TGTGCCAGCAGCTTCCGGGAGGGCTCCTACGAGCAGTACTTC.

This clone was detected once. This chain joins TRBV6-1 and TRBJ2-7, with D unclear. The V gene lost 1 base and the J gene lost 1 base, with 8 bases spanning the gap. This CDR3 has 14 residues. Germline V gene sequence: CDR1 MNHNS, CDR2 SASEGT. In DNA form, the CDR3 reads TGTGCCAGCAGTGAAGGCTACGGGTCCTACGAGCAGTACTTC. Protein product: CASSEGYGSYEQYF.

The chain joins TRBV5-4 to TRBJ2-2; TRBD1 is a possible D gene (5 bases). This CDR3 has 13 residues. Trimming pared 2 bases from V and 7 bases from J, leaving 9 bases between. CDR1 is SGHNT and CDR2 is YYREEE in the germline V gene (reference sequence). The DNA of the CDR3 is TGTGCCAGCAGCTTTACAGGTCTCGGGGAGCTGTTTTTT. Encoded protein: CASSFTGLGELFF.

This chain joins TRBV6-1 and TRBJ1-1, with a weak D call TRBD1 (6 bases). Per the germline V gene, CDR1 is MNHNS and CDR2 is SASEGT. The CDR3 consists of 12 residues. V lost 4 bases and J 8 bases, leaving 11 bases between the germline ends. Written as DNA, the CDR3 is TGTGCCAGCAGTGGGACAGTCTCAGAAGCTTTCTTT. This codes for CASSGTVSEAFF.

This sequence joins TRBV28 and TRBJ1-1, with TRBD1 matching 10 bases. This CDR3 region has 15 residues. Germline CDR1 and CDR2: MDHEN and SYDVKM. Trimming cost V 3 bases and J 11 bases; bases outside gene matches: 12. CDR3: CASSLPFWTGGNAFF. CDR3 DNA sequence: TGTGCCAGCAGTTTGCCCTTCTGGACAGGGGGAAACGCTTTCTTT.

The gene calls are TRBV28 and TRBJ2-3, with D uncertain. Deletions cut 1 base from V and 6 bases from J, with 11 bases between. The CDR3 length is 14 residues. In germline, CDR1 is MDHEN, CDR2 SYDVKM. The CDR3 is CASSLSHYGDTQYF. The CDR3 DNA sequence: TGTGCCAGCAGTTTATCTCATTACGGGGATACGCAGTATTTT.

The CDR3, as DNA: TGTGCCAGCAGTGAAATGGAAGCGGGAGCATGGGAGACCCAGTACTTC. It translates to CASSEMEAGAWETQYF. The chain is built from TRBV6-1 and TRBJ2-5; 8 bases line up with TRBD2. The CDR3 consists of 16 residues. Germline lookup yields CDR1 MNHNS and CDR2 SASEGT. V dropped 2 bases and J dropped 5; count of bases not matched to a gene: 10.

The V call is TRBV28, the J call TRBJ2-1; 12 positions agree with TRBD2. This CDR3 region has 18 residues. Germline trimming cut 3 bases from V and 11 bases from J; bases unmatched to any gene: 17. CDR1 is MDHEN and CDR2 is SYDVKM in the germline V gene. Here the CDR3 reads CASSFGSLRLAGGMKQFF. The CDR3 DNA is TGTGCCAGCAGTTTTGGCTCCCTTAGGCTAGCGGGAGGGATGAAGCAGTTCTTC.

The chain uses TRBV5-6 and TRBJ2-2; D may be TRBD2 (6 bases). This CDR3 spans 18 amino acids. The V end lost 0 bases, the J end lost 1 base, and 16 bases lay between the germline ends. The germline gives CDR1 SGHDT, CDR2 YYEEEE. The CDR3 coding sequence is TGTGCCAGCAGCTTGGGTGAACGAAGACTAGGGAACACCGGGGAGCTGTTTTTT. It translates to CASSLGERRLGNTGELFF.

The chain is built from TRBV29-1 and TRBJ2-1, with TRBD2 identical over 9 bases. The CDR3 covers 13 residues. Germline CDR1 reads SQVTM; CDR2 reads ANQGSEA. The CDR3, as DNA: TGCAGTTACTTAGGGACTAGCACCTATGAGCAGTTCTTC. It encodes CSYLGTSTYEQFF.

The chain employs TRBV6-6 and TRBJ2-1; D is possibly TRBD1 (6 bases). This CDR3 comprises 15 residues. V lost 2 bases, J lost 0 bases, and 8 bases lay in between. CDR1 and CDR2 from the germline V gene are MNHNY and SVGAGI (reference sequence). CDR3 in amino acids: CASSYTGSSYNEQFF. The CDR3 region has the DNA TGTGCCAGCAGTTACACAGGGAGCTCCTACAATGAGCAGTTCTTC.

The chain uses TRBV4-2 and TRBJ2-2; TRBD1 matches 8 bases. Trimming took 0 bases from V and 6 from J; bases not matched to a gene: 9. Germline values: CDR1 LGHNA, CDR2 YNFKEQ. This CDR3 region has 17 residues. The CDR3 loop is CASSQELAGGVAGELFF. The CDR3 region has the DNA TGTGCCAGCAGCCAAGAGTTGGCAGGGGGCGTCGCCGGGGAGCTGTTTTTT.

The table lists this clone with a count of one. The chain recombines TRBV18 with TRBJ2-3; D ambiguous. Germline loops: CDR1 KGHSH, CDR2 LQKENI. Trimming left V 3 bases short and J 2 bases short, with 9 bases between. This CDR3 region has 14 residues. Written as DNA, the CDR3 is TGTGCCAGCTCACCCCCAGAATACACAGATACGCAGTATTTT. Translation gives CASSPPEYTDTQYF.